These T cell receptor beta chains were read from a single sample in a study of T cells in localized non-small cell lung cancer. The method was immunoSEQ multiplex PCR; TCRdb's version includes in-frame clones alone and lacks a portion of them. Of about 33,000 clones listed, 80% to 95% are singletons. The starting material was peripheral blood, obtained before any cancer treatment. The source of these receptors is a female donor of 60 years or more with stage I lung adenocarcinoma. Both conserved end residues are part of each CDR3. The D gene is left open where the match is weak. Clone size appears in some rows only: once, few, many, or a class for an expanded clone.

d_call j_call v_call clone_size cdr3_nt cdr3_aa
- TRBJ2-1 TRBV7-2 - TGTGCCAGCAGAGCCAGGTTGGCCTACAATGAGCAGTTCTTC CASRARLAYNEQFF
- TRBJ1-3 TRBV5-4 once TGTGCCAGCAGCTTGGAGAACACCATATATTTT CASSLENTIYF
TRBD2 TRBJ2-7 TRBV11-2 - TGTGCCAGCAGCGGGGCGCGGGGGGGTGAGCAGTACTTC CASSGARGGEQYF
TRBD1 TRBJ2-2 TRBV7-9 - TGTGCCAGCAGCTTCGGGACAGACACCGGGGAGCTGTTTTTT CASSFGTDTGELFF
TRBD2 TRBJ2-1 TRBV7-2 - TGTGCCAGCAGCTCATCGCTAGCGGGGGAGCAGTTCTTC CASSSSLAGEQFF
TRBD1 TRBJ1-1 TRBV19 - TGTGCCAGTAGTACTGGACAGGGGACTGAAGCTTTCTTT CASSTGQGTEAFF
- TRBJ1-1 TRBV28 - TGTGCCAGCAGCCCCTTGCGGAACACTGAAGCTTTCTTT CASSPLRNTEAFF
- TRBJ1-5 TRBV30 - TGTGCCTGGAGTGTACTGAACGGATATAGCAATCAGCCCCAGCATTTT CAWSVLNGYSNQPQHF
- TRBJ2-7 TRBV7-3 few TGTGCCAGCAGCGGAGGGGACAGTTACGAGCAGTACTTC CASSGGDSYEQYF
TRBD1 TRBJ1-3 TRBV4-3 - TGCGCCAGCAGCCCAGGGGGGGCAGGGGGCTCAGGAAACACCATATATTTT CASSPGGAGGSGNTIYF
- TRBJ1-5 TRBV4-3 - TGCGCCAGCAGCCAAGAAGGGGGTGGCAATCAGCCCCAGCATTTT CASSQEGGGNQPQHF
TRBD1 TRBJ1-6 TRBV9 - TGTGCCAGCAGCGTAGGAGCAGGGGGTCCCTCCTATAATTCACCCCTCCACTTT CASSVGAGGPSYNSPLHF
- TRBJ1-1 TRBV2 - TGTGCCAGCAGTCAGAGTAGTCACACTGAAGCTTTCTTT CASSQSSHTEAFF
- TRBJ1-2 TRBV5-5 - TGTGCCAGCAGCTTGGAGGGCAGTTTCTATGGCTACACCTTC CASSLEGSFYGYTF
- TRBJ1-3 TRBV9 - TGTGCCAGCAGCGTAGCGGCGACTCTGGTGGCCACCATATATTTT CASSVAATLVATIYF
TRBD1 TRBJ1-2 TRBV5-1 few TGCGCCAGCCGAATACAGGGGGCCACTAACTATGGCTACACCTTC CASRIQGATNYGYTF
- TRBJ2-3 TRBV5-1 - TGCGCCAGCAGCTTGGCCCAAAGGGGCCCAGATACGCAGTATTTT CASSLAQRGPDTQYF
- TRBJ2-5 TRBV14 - TGTGCCAGCACTACGTACCAAGAGACCCAGTACTTC CASTTYQETQYF
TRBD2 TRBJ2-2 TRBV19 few TGTGCCAGTAGTATCTCTAGCGGGGTCAGCACCGGGGAGCTGTTTTTT CASSISSGVSTGELFF
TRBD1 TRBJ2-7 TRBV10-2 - TGCGCCAGCATCGACCGGGACAGGATCTCCTACGAGCAGTACTTC CASIDRDRISYEQYF
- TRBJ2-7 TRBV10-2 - TGCGCCAGCAGTGGGTCAGGGTTGGGCCTCGAGCAGTACTTC CASSGSGLGLEQYF
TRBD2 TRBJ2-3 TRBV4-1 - TGCGCCAGCAGCCAGTCTAGCGGGGGGGCCCCCGATACGCAGTATTTT CASSQSSGGAPDTQYF
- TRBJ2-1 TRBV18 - TGTGCCAGCTCACCATACCAGGGATCCTACAATGAGCAGTTCTTC CASSPYQGSYNEQFF
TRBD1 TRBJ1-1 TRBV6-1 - TGTGCCAGCAGTGCAACCGGGACAGGGGGCGCGGGGACTGAAGCTTTCTTT CASSATGTGGAGTEAFF
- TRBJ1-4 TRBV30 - TGTGCCTGGAGTTCCACGAGGGCGGATGAAAAACTGTTTTTT CAWSSTRADEKLFF
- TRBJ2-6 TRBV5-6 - TGTGCCAGCAGCTTGCGCTCTGGGGCCAACGTCCTGACTTTC CASSLRSGANVLTF
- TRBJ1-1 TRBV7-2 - TGTGCCAGCAGCTTAATGGGTGTGAACACTGAAGCTTTCTTT CASSLMGVNTEAFF
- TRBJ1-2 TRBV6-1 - TGTGCCGGAAGGGGGGGCAGGGACATTTATGGCTACACCTTC CAGRGGRDIYGYTF
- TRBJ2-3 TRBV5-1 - TGCGCCAGCAGCTTGAATGAGCGCCGCCGGGGCACAGATACGCAGTATTTT CASSLNERRRGTDTQYF
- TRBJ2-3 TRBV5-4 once TGTGCCAGCAGCTTGTACTCATCGGGGACAGATACGCAGTATTTT CASSLYSSGTDTQYF
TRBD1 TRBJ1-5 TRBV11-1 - TGTGCCAGCAGCGCGGGACAGGGGCCCCTTCAGCCCCAGCATTTT CASSAGQGPLQPQHF
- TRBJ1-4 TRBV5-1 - TGCGCCAGCAGCTTGCGCAGGGGTGAGGGAACTAATGAAAAACTGTTTTTT CASSLRRGEGTNEKLFF
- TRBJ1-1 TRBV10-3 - TGTGCCATCAGGGGGCCTGGGGCCCGAGGGGTAGCTTTCTTT CAIRGPGARGVAFF
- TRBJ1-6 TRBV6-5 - TGTGCCAGCAGTTACTTACCAGGGGCGGATAATTCACCCCTCCACTTT CASSYLPGADNSPLHF
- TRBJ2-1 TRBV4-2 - TGTGCCAGCAGCCGCCATTCGGACACGTCGATACGAGATGAGCAGTTCTTC CASSRHSDTSIRDEQFF
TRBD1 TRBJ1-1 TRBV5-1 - TGCGCCAGCAGTGATACAGGGGGCACCACTGAAGCTTTCTTT CASSDTGGTTEAFF
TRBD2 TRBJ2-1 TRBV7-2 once TGTGCCAGCAGCGGGGGGGATGAGCAGTTCTTC CASSGGDEQFF
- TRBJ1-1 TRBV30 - TGTGCCTGGAGTAGGTCAGCCCCTGAAGCTTTCTTT CAWSRSAPEAFF
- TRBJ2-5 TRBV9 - TGTGCCAGCAGCCCAAGGACAGGGAGGGGAGAGACCCAGTACTTC CASSPRTGRGETQYF
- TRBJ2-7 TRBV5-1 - TGCGCCAGCAGATCCCAGGCGACCTCCTACGAGCAGTACTTC CASRSQATSYEQYF
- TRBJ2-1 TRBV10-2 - TGCGCCAGCAGTGGATCAGGGGAGCAGTTCTTC CASSGSGEQFF
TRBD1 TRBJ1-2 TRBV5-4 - TGTGCCAGCAGCAGGGACAGGGTTGGGGATGGCTACACCTTC CASSRDRVGDGYTF
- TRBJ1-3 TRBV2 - TGTGCCAGCAGTGAAGCGCTTCGGGACAAAGGAAACACCATATATTTT CASSEALRDKGNTIYF
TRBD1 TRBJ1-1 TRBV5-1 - TGCGCCAGCAGATACCTGACAGGGGGAAACACTGAAGCTTTCTTT CASRYLTGGNTEAFF
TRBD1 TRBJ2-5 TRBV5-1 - TGCGCCAGCAGCTTTGATACAGGGGATTCGGAGACCCAGTACTTC CASSFDTGDSETQYF
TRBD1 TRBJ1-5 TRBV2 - TGTGCCAGCAGTCGACAGGGTGGGGGTCAGCCCCAGCATTTT CASSRQGGGQPQHF
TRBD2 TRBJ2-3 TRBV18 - TGTGCCAGCTCCCTGACTAGCGGGGGCTCGGTAAATACGCAGTATTTT CASSLTSGGSVNTQYF
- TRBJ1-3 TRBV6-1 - TGTGCCAGCAGTGAAAATTTTAGGAAGTCGGGAGGAAACACCATATATTTT CASSENFRKSGGNTIYF
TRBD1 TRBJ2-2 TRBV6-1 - TGTGCCAGCAGTGGACAGGGAAGTTACACCGGGGAGCTGTTTTTT CASSGQGSYTGELFF
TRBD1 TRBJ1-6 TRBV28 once TGTGCCAGCATTAAGACAGGGGGCAGGAATTCACCCCTCCACTTT CASIKTGGRNSPLHF